This T cell receptor (beta chain) derives from a study of beta chain features in type 1 diabetes. Looking at the study overall: Patient and healthy donor groups were alike in age, gender and cell yields. Study-wide points: The VDJ junctions of type 1 diabetes patients carried fewer insertions and more deletions. There was a moderate but significant shortening of TCRB CDR3s in all four CD4+ subsets of Type 1 diabetes patients. Shorter templates might be favored by PCR, and equally so in patients and in controls.

Trimming shortened V by 3 bases and J by 0 bases, and 15 bases separated the two germline ends. Germline loops: CDR1 SNHLY, CDR2 FYNNEI. The CDR3 consists of 17 residues. This clone has a handful of counts. No antigen is known for it. Every bit of the isolated RNA underwent reverse transcription, so sequencing read expressed TCRB transcripts. Generated by immunoSEQ multiplex PCR, the TCRdb table keeps only in-frame clones and is missing some. The data hold 130,000 or so clones, with around a sixth observed a single time. Each sorted population was over 98% pure. This chain joins TRBV2 and TRBJ2-1; D is unresolved. The TCR sequence derives from a man younger than 35 with type 1 diabetes. The sequenced sample consisted of central memory CD4+ T cells from blood. CDR3 residues: CASSDLYAQSSYNEQFF. The CDR3 nucleotides read TGTGCCAGCAGTGATTTATACGCGCAAAGCTCCTACAATGAGCAGTTCTTC.